This TCR beta chain was identified in a study of blood T cell repertoires in COVID-19. Study context: Whether acute or convalescent, the COVID-19 samples came from the United States, Italy and Spain.

Measured with immunoSEQ multiplex PCR; TCRdb has only the in-frame clones, and not every one. The data hold about 400,000 clones, with approximately 87% observed a single time. Clinical history reported by participants formed the basis on which cohorts were assigned. Germline V CDR1 and CDR2: MNHEY, SMNVEV (reference sequence). The CDR3 is 14 residues long. Between the trimmed V and J ends, which lost 8 bases and 4 bases, there was a span of 17 bases. This sequence joins TRBV27 and TRBJ1-2; D is perhaps TRBD1 (5 bases). Sequencing used PBMCs or T cells enriched from blood (not recorded which). The receptor comes from a woman in her forties or fifties who had recovered from COVID-19. The CDR3 loop is CASRPPGVGYGYTF. For the CDR3, the DNA is TGTGCCAGCCGGCCTCCGGGGGTAGGCTATGGCTACACCTTC.